What follows are 23 T cell receptor beta chains derived from one specimen sequenced in a study of T cells in Graves' hyperthyroidism and ophthalmopathy. Researchers took RNA transcripts and amplified the TCR beta CDR3 regions from them. The HTBI primer set was used in a first-round RT-PCR of the TCR CDR3. TCRdb ran MiXCR on the multiplex PCR reads and lists one entry per CDR3 protein. The sample includes fewer than 900,000 distinct CDR3 sequences, about 16% of them seen just once. The source material was blood. Receptors were obtained from a man younger than 35 with Graves' hyperthyroidism.

Ten or more counts support this clonotype. The rearrangement links TRBV28 to TRBJ2-3; no definite D call. Trimming removed 4 bases from V and 2 bases from J, with 13 bases in between. Germline values: CDR1 MDHEN, CDR2 SYDVKM. The CDR3 loop spans 15 amino acids. The CDR3 reads CASSSYGPLTDTQYF. DNA for the CDR3: TGTGCCAGCAGTTCATACGGGCCGCTCACAGATACGCAGTATTTT.

CDR3: CSAKSGNMNTEAFF. CDR3 nucleotides: TGCAGTGCTAAGTCGGGCAACATGAACACTGAAGCTTTCTTT. The chain carries TRBV20-1 and TRBJ1-1, with D uncertain. V lost 4 bases, J lost 0 bases, and 12 bases lay in between. CDR3 size: 14 residues. CDR1 and CDR2 from the germline V gene are DFQATT and SNEGSKA (reference sequence).

Many counts were recorded for this clonotype. This sequence joins TRBV6-2 or TRBV6-3 and TRBJ2-5; 11 bases are a match to TRBD2. The V gene's germline CDR1 is MNHEY and CDR2 SVGEGT. The V and J ends lost 0 bases and 7 bases, in that order; junction bases with no gene match: 7. CDR3 length: 16 residues. The CDR3 coding sequence is TGTGCCAGCAGTTACTCCCTACTAGCGGGAGCTCCGACCCAGTACTTC. It specifies CASSYSLLAGAPTQYF.

This clonotype was picked up one time. The chain has TRBV19 and TRBJ2-7, with a weak D call TRBD2 (5 bases). This CDR3 comprises 14 residues. V was cut by 3 bases and J by 7 bases, with 16 bases left in between. Germline-derived CDR1 and CDR2 are LNHDA and SQIVND (reference sequence). CDR3 in amino acids: CASSIKFGEQEQYF. The CDR3 DNA sequence: TGTGCCAGTAGTATTAAGTTTGGGGAGCAGGAGCAGTACTTC.

In regard to this clonotype: This may be a read error: a much more frequent sequence differs by one nucleotide. As DNA, the CDR3 is TGTGCCTGGAGTAGACCAGATACGCGGTATTTT. As protein: CAWSRPDTRYF. This sequence joins TRBV30 and TRBJ2-3; D remains unclear. The germline V gene encodes CDR1 GTSNPN and CDR2 SVGIG (reference sequence). This CDR3 contains 11 residues.

The genes are TRBV5-6 and TRBJ2-7; D call uncertain. The germline V and J ends were trimmed by 6 bases and 1 base, with 14 bases remaining between them. The CDR3 is 14 amino acids. Germline-derived CDR1 and CDR2 are SGHDT and YYEEEE. This CDR3 reads CASTTIRASYEQYF. DNA of the CDR3: TGTGCCAGCACCACTATTAGGGCGTCCTACGAGCAGTACTTC.

This rearrangement joins TRBV6-2 or TRBV6-3 to TRBJ2-3; a weak D match, TRBD2 (6 bases). V was pared by 8 bases and J by 4 bases, with 16 bases between. The CDR3 covers 14 residues. Germline V gives CDR1 MNHEY, CDR2 SVGEGT. The CDR3 nucleotides are TGTGCCAGCGCGACCGAAACGGGGGCAGATACGCAGTATTTT. Translating it yields CASATETGADTQYF.

The chain carries TRBV7-6 and TRBJ2-7; TRBD1 matches at 7 bases. This CDR3 is 15 amino acids long. Germline assignment: CDR1 SGHVS and CDR2 FNYEAQ. Trimming at V came to 1 base and at J to 2 bases, leaving 5 bases not matched to a gene. The CDR3 coding sequence is TGTGCCAGCAGCTTAGAGGGGGCCAACCCCTACGAGCAGTACTTC. Translation: CASSLEGANPYEQYF.

The V gene is TRBV27, the J gene TRBJ2-5, with D possibly matching TRBD1 (6 bases). Germline V gives CDR1 MNHEY, CDR2 SMNVEV (reference sequence). Trimming cost V 5 bases and J 5 bases, with 21 bases left between them. CDR3 length: 16 residues. The CDR3 DNA follows: TGTGCCAGCAGTCCTAGGGGCAGGGGTTTAAGGGAGACCCAGTACTTC. Translating gives CASSPRGRGLRETQYF.

In its sample, this clonotype was seen many times. This chain uses TRBV11-2 with TRBJ2-7, with 11 bases lining up with TRBD1. The CDR3 has 15 amino acids. CDR1 is SGHAT and CDR2 is FQNNGV in the germline V gene. The V gene end was trimmed by 5 bases and the J gene end by 6 bases; junction bases not matched to a gene: 9. CDR3 sequence (DNA): TGTGCCAGCAGCCTGGGACAGGGGGAGAGTCGCGAGCAGTACTTC. Translation: CASSLGQGESREQYF.

This clonotype occurred many times. The rearrangement links TRBV7-9 to TRBJ2-5; TRBD2 is a possible D gene (6 bases). The V gene's germline CDR1 is SEHNR and CDR2 FQNEAQ (reference sequence). This CDR3 spans 16 amino acids. V shed 5 bases and J shed 4 bases, with 20 bases lying between them. CDR3 sequence (DNA): TGTGCCAGCAGCCAAGAACCGGGACGGGGAGGAGAGACCCAGTACTTC. It codes for CASSQEPGRGGETQYF.

This clonotype has a handful of counts. The junction differs from germline at one of its ends, possibly a read error. The chain combines TRBV2 with TRBJ1-2; D perhaps matches TRBD1 (6 bases). Per germline, CDR1 SNHLY and CDR2 FYNNEI. The CDR3 is 13 amino acids. In nucleotides, the CDR3 is TGCGCCAGCAGCCGGGACACGGACTATGGCTACACCTTC. It translates to CASSRDTDYGYTF. The entire variable domain, with the rest obtained from reference TRBV2 and TRBJ1-2, is as follows: EPEVTQTPSHQVTQMGQEVILRCVPISNHLYFYWYRQILGQKVEFLVSFYNNEISEKSEIFDDQFSVERPDGSNFTLKIRSTKLEDSAMYFCASSRDTDYGYTFGSGTRLTVV.

This clonotype was picked up many times. This rearrangement joins TRBV6-1 to TRBJ2-7, with D maybe TRBD2 (6 bases). CDR3 length: 14 residues. From germline, CDR1 is MNHNS and CDR2 SASEGT. V shed 10 bases and J shed 5 bases, with 21 bases lying between them. The CDR3 here is CAIRRASVPHEQYF. The CDR3 DNA follows: TGTGCCATCCGCCGGGCTAGCGTCCCCCACGAGCAGTACTTC.

This clonotype occurred many times. The chain recombines TRBV28 with TRBJ1-4; D is undetermined. V was cut by 7 bases and J by 8 bases, with 17 bases left in between. The CDR3 runs to 14 residues. Germline loops: CDR1 MDHEN, CDR2 SYDVKM. The CDR3 reads CASTSPVSAEKLFF. The CDR3 DNA reads as TGTGCCAGCACCTCTCCAGTCTCGGCAGAAAAACTGTTTTTT.

This clonotype was observed at least ten times. The chain is built from TRBV24-1 and TRBJ2-5; D call uncertain. Trimming took 4 bases from V and 4 from J, leaving 6 bases between them. The CDR3 length is 12 residues. CDR1 is KGHDR and CDR2 is SFDVKD in the germline V gene. The CDR3 coding sequence is TGTGCCACCAGTGACCCTTCAGAGACCCAGTACTTC. It codes for CATSDPSETQYF.

V and J are TRBV30 and TRBJ2-3, with 7 bases that match TRBD1. The CDR3 is 14 amino acids. Germline CDR1 GTSNPN, CDR2 SVGIG (reference sequence). J lost 9 bases, V lost 2 bases, and 11 bases had no gene match. The CDR3 sequence: CAWSLTGTPWTQYF. The DNA of the CDR3 is TGTGCCTGGAGTCTGACAGGGACGCCGTGGACGCAGTATTTT.

This rearrangement joins TRBV12-3 or TRBV12-4 to TRBJ2-7; D possibly uses TRBD1 or TRBD2 (5 bases each). The V end lost 6 bases, the J end lost 6 bases, and 21 bases lay between the germline ends. The CDR3 length is 15 residues. This CDR3 is CASRPWGFPFREQYF. The DNA for the CDR3 is TGTGCCAGCAGACCCTGGGGGTTCCCTTTTCGCGAGCAGTACTTC.

In its sample, this clonotype was seen a few times. V is TRBV25-1 and J is TRBJ2-7, with a tentative D call TRBD2 (5 bases). V was cut by 3 bases and J by 7 bases, with 19 bases left in between. The CDR3 length is 15 residues. The germline CDR1 and CDR2 sequences are MGHDK and SYGVNS. Written as DNA, the CDR3 is TGTGCCAGCAGTGAGTCGGCGGGTCTCACGAGGGAGCAGTACTTC. This encodes CASSESAGLTREQYF.

This clonotype has only a few counts. The genes are TRBV20-1 and TRBJ2-5; 8 bases fit TRBD2. CDR3 length: 15 residues. The V and J ends lost 3 bases and 7 bases, in that order; junction bases with no gene match: 13. Germline V lookup: CDR1 DFQATT, CDR2 SNEGSKA (reference sequence). For the CDR3, the DNA is TGCAGTGCTAGGGGCTTAGGGACTAGGGGGAGGACCCAGTACTTC. This codes for CSARGLGTRGRTQYF.

This clonotype was seen only a few times. The V gene is TRBV6-1, the J gene TRBJ2-1; D not certain. CDR1 and CDR2 from the germline V gene are MNHNS and SASEGT. CDR3 length: 11 amino acids. V was pared by 4 bases and J by 10 bases, with 8 bases between. The DNA for the CDR3 is TGTGCCAGCAGTGTCCGGGTCGAGCAGTTCTTC. Translated: CASSVRVEQFF.

This clonotype was recorded at least ten times. The chain combines TRBV28 with TRBJ2-2; 8 nucleotides align to TRBD1. The V gene end was trimmed by 5 bases and the J gene end by 3 bases; junction bases not matched to a gene: 5. The germline gives CDR1 MDHEN, CDR2 SYDVKM. The CDR3 is 15 amino acids. The CDR3: CASSETGADTGELFF. The CDR3, as DNA: TGTGCCAGCAGTGAGACAGGGGCGGACACCGGGGAGCTGTTTTTT.

This clonotype was detected many times. This chain connects TRBV28 to TRBJ1-1, with D unresolved. Germline V gives CDR1 MDHEN, CDR2 SYDVKM. There are 14 residues in the CDR3. Trimming took 5 bases from V and 1 from J, leaving 11 bases between them. CDR3 amino acids: CASSKLRRNTEAFF. The CDR3 coding sequence is TGTGCCAGCAGTAAACTTAGGCGGAACACTGAAGCTTTCTTT. Using reference TRBV28 and TRBJ1-1 for the parts outside the CDR3, the full variable domain is DVKVTQSSRYLVKRTGEKVFLECVQDMDHENMFWYRQDPGLGLRLIYFSYDVKMKEKGDIPEGYSVSREKKERFSLILESASTNQTSMYLCASSKLRRNTEAFFGQGTRLTVV.

The chain carries TRBV7-8 and TRBJ2-4; TRBD1 matches at 9 bases. The CDR3 is 14 amino acids. The V segment lost 5 bases and the J segment 6 bases; nucleotides outside the gene matches: 5. Germline loops: CDR1 SGHVS, CDR2 FQNEAQ. CDR3 loop: CASSLGTGTNIQYF. CDR3 in DNA: TGTGCCAGCAGCCTAGGGACAGGGACAAACATTCAGTACTTC.